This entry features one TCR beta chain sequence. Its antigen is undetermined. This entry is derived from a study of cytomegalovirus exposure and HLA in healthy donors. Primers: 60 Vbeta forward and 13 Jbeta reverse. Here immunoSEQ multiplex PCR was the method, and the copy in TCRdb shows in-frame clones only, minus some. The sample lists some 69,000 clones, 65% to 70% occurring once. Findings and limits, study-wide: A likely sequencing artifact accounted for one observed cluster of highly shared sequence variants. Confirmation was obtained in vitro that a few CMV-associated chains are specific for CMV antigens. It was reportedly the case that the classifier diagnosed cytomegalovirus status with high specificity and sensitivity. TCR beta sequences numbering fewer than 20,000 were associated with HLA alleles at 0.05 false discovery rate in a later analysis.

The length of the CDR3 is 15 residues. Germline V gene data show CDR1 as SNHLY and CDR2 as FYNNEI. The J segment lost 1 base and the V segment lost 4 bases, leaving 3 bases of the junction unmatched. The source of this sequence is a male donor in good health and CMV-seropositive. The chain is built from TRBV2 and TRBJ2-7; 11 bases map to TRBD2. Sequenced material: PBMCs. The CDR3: CASSGLAGYSYEQYF. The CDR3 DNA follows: TGTGCCAGCAGTGGACTAGCGGGATATTCCTACGAGCAGTACTTC.